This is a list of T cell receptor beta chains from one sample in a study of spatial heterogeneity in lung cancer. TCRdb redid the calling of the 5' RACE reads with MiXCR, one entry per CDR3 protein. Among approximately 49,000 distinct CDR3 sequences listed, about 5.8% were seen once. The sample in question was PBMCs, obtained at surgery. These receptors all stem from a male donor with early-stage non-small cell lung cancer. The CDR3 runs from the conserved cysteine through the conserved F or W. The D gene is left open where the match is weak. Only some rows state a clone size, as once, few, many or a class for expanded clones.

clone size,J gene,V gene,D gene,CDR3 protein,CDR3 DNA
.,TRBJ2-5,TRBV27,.,CASSSRAGGPATQYF,TGTGCCAGCAGTTCTCGGGCCGGGGGCCCCGCGACCCAGTACTTC
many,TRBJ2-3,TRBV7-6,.,CASSLGDSTDTQYF,TGTGCCAGCAGCTTGGGGGACAGCACAGATACGCAGTATTTT
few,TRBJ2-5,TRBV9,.,CASSSQHRQETQYF,TGTGCCAGCAGCTCCCAGCACCGCCAAGAGACCCAGTACTTC
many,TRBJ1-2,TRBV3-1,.,CASSQGSGAAGYTF,TGTGCCAGCAGCCAAGGGTCAGGGGCGGCTGGCTACACCTTC
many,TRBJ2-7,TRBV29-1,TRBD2,CSVDLPGLGVQYF,TGCAGCGTTGATCTCCCGGGACTAGGAGTGCAGTACTTC
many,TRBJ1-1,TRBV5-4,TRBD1,CASSFRDRATEAFF,TGTGCCAGCAGTTTCCGGGACAGGGCGACTGAAGCTTTCTTT
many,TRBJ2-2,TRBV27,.,CASSLGHLTGELFF,TGTGCCAGCAGTTTGGGACACCTCACCGGGGAGCTGTTTTTT
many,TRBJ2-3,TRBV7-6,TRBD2,CASSLVAGAPDTQYF,TGTGCCAGCAGCTTAGTAGCGGGAGCCCCAGATACGCAGTATTTT
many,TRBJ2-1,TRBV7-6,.,CASSLSNSGNEQFF,TGTGCCAGCAGCTTATCGAACAGTGGTAATGAGCAGTTCTTC
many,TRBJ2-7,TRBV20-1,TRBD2,CSASTLAGVGYEQYF,TGCAGTGCTTCGACACTAGCGGGAGTGGGCTACGAGCAGTACTTC
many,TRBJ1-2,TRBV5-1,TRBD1,CASRMTGGNYGYTF,TGCGCCAGCAGAATGACAGGGGGGAACTATGGCTACACCTTC
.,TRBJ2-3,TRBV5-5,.,CASSLEGTIGTDTQYF,TGTGCCAGCAGCCTGGAGGGGACAATCGGCACAGATACGCAGTATTTT
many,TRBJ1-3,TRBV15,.,CATPGGNSGNTIYF,TGTGCCACCCCCGGCGGCAACTCTGGAAACACCATATATTTT
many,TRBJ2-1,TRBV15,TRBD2,CATSSPLGLAGGNEQFF,TGTGCCACCAGCAGCCCTCTCGGACTAGCGGGAGGGAATGAGCAGTTCTTC
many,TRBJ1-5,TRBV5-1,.,CASSLGPGDQPQHF,TGCGCCAGCAGCTTGGGACCGGGGGATCAGCCCCAGCATTTT
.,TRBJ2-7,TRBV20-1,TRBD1,CSARDRQGFYEQYF,TGCAGTGCTAGAGACCGACAGGGTTTCTACGAGCAGTACTTC
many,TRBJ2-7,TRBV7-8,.,CASSSQRGLTREQYF,TGTGCCAGCAGCTCGCAACGGGGGCTAACCCGCGAGCAGTACTTC
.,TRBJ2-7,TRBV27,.,CASSSGGPYEQYF,TGTGCCAGCAGTTCAGGGGGGCCCTACGAGCAGTACTTC
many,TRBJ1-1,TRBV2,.,CASRQGPNTEAFF,TGTGCCAGCAGGCAAGGACCGAACACTGAAGCTTTCTTT
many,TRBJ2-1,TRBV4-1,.,CASSQDISYNEQFF,TGCGCCAGCAGCCAAGATATCTCCTACAATGAGCAGTTCTTC
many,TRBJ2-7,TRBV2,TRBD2,CASSVSPGTTAYEQYF,TGTGCCAGCAGTGTATCCCCCGGGACTACCGCCTACGAGCAGTACTTC
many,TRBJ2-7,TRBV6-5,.,CASRYSGSHGEQYF,TGTGCCAGCAGATATTCCGGGAGTCATGGGGAGCAGTACTTC
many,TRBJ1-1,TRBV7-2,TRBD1,CASSSTGQEGTEAFF,TGTGCCAGCAGCTCAACTGGACAGGAGGGGACTGAAGCTTTCTTT
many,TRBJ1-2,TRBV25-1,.,CASSPGHLYGYTF,TGTGCCAGCAGCCCCGGACACCTCTATGGCTACACCTTC
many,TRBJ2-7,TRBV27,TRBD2,CASSLRGTSGVSSYEQYF,TGTGCCAGCAGTTTACGAGGGACTAGCGGGGTCAGCTCCTACGAGCAGTACTTC
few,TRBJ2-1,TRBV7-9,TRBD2,CASSRGLGSGRPQERNEQFF,TGTGCCAGCAGCCGAGGACTGGGGAGCGGGAGACCCCAAGAGAGAAATGAGCAGTTCTTC
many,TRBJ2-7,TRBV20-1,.,CSARDIGGFAYEQYF,TGCAGTGCTAGAGATATAGGGGGGTTCGCCTACGAGCAGTACTTC
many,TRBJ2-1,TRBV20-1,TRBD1,CSAPGTGAINEQFF,TGCAGTGCCCCCGGGACAGGGGCCATCAATGAGCAGTTCTTC
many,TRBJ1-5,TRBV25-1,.,CASSDTGLHQPQHF,TGTGCCAGCAGTGACACAGGGCTGCATCAGCCCCAGCATTTT
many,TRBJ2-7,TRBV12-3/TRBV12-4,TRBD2,CASSPPSGTREQYF,TGTGCCAGCAGTCCTCCTAGCGGGACGCGCGAGCAGTACTTC
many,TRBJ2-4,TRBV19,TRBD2,CASSTSSTSGRERNIQYF,TGTGCCAGTAGTACCTCCTCGACTAGCGGGAGGGAACGGAACATTCAGTACTTC
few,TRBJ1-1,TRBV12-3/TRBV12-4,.,CASRYHILTSPRSEAFF,TGTGCCAGCAGATACCACATACTAACCAGTCCCCGGAGTGAAGCTTTCTTT
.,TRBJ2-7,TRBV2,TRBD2,CASRLAGRSHEQYF,TGTGCCAGTAGACTAGCGGGAAGGTCCCACGAGCAGTACTTC
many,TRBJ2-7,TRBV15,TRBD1,CATSRAPGGRYEQYF,TGTGCCACCAGCAGAGCCCCAGGGGGACGTTACGAGCAGTACTTC
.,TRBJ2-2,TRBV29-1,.,CSVESPIDRPGELFF,TGCAGCGTTGAAAGCCCCATCGACCGCCCCGGGGAGCTGTTTTTT
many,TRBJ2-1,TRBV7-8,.,CASSLRDTYNEQFF,TGTGCCAGCAGCTTGCGGGACACTTACAATGAGCAGTTCTTC
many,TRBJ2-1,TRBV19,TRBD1,CASSSSRGPASEQFF,TGTGCCAGTAGTAGTTCGAGGGGGCCGGCAAGTGAGCAGTTCTTC
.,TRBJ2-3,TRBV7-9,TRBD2,CASSLRLGLAVGGDTQYF,TGTGCCAGCAGCTTACGACTGGGACTAGCGGTGGGTGGAGATACGCAGTATTTT
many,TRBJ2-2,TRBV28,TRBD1,CASSSGTGSNTGELFF,TGTGCCAGCAGTTCCGGGACAGGGTCGAACACCGGGGAGCTGTTTTTT
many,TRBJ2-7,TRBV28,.,CASSLWGLANSSYEQYF,TGTGCCAGCAGTTTATGGGGTCTAGCCAACAGCTCCTACGAGCAGTACTTC
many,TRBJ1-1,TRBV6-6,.,CASSYRLNTEAFF,TGTGCCAGCAGTTACCGGTTGAACACTGAAGCTTTCTTT
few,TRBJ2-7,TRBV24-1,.,CATSDRERFSYEQYF,TGTGCCACCAGTGATCGCGAGCGGTTCTCCTACGAGCAGTACTTC
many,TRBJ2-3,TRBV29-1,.,CSVEGDLRGTDTQYF,TGCAGCGTCGAGGGGGACCTAAGAGGCACAGATACGCAGTATTTT
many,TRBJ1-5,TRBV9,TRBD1,CASSVGQEDQPQHF,TGTGCCAGCAGCGTGGGACAGGAGGATCAGCCCCAGCATTTT